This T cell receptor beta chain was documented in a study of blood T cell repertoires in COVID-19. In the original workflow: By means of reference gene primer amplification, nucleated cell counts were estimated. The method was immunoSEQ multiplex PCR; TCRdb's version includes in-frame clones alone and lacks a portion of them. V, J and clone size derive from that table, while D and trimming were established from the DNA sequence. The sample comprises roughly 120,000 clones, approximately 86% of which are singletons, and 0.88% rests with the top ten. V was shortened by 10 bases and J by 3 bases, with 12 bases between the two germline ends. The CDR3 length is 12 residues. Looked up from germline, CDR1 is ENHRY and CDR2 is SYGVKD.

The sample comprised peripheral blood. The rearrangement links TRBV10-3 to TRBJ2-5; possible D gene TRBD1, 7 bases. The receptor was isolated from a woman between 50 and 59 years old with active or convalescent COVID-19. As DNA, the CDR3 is TGTGCCAGCGGGACAGAAAAAGAGACCCAGTACTTC. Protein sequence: CASGTEKETQYF.